The 27 T cell receptor beta chains given below trace back to one sample, sequenced in a study of blood T cell repertoires in COVID-19. TCRdb keeps only in-frame clones here, not all; method: immunoSEQ multiplex PCR. The sample contains about 61,000 clones, more than 75% of which appear only once. The source material was peripheral blood. The source of these receptors is a man older than 75 in a cohort sampled during active COVID-19.

The gene calls are TRBV7-9 and TRBJ2-1, with TRBD1 identical over 10 bases. CDR3 length: 15 residues. J was trimmed by 10 bases and V by 1 base; bases with no gene match: 7. Germline V lookup: CDR1 SEHNR, CDR2 FQNEAQ (reference sequence). The CDR3 region is CASSLGGGQGNEQFF. The DNA for the CDR3 is TGTGCCAGCAGCTTAGGAGGGGGACAGGGGAACGAGCAGTTCTTC.

J is TRBJ1-1 and V is TRBV4-1; 9 nucleotides line up with TRBD1. The CDR3 is 16 residues long. The trim removed 4 bases at V and 3 bases at J, leaving 9 bases unmatched. Germline V lookup: CDR1 MGHRA, CDR2 YSYEKL. The CDR3 is CASSRLQGAGDTEAFF. In DNA, the CDR3 is TGCGCCAGCAGCCGGCTACAGGGGGCTGGGGACACTGAAGCTTTCTTT.

This chain connects TRBV5-5 to TRBJ2-1; 12 nucleotides match TRBD1. With 1 base clipped from V and 8 bases from J, the junction kept 7 bases outside the gene matches. Germline lookup yields CDR1 SGHKS and CDR2 YYEKEE (reference sequence). The CDR3 runs 16 residues. The CDR3 region is CASSLYSGTGGDEQFF. DNA for the CDR3: TGTGCCAGCAGCTTGTATTCCGGGACAGGGGGCGATGAGCAGTTCTTC.

The CDR3 coding sequence is TGCGCCAGCAGCCCGCTTATACCCGGGGATTCACCCCTCCACTTT. Translating gives CASSPLIPGDSPLHF. This chain joins TRBV5-1 and TRBJ1-6; D ambiguous. Germline-derived CDR1 and CDR2 are SGHRS and YFSETQ. Trimming shortened V by 4 bases and J by 8 bases, and 16 bases separated the two germline ends. CDR3 size: 15 residues.

The chain employs TRBV6-5 and TRBJ2-2; 7 bases match TRBD1. Trimming cost V 1 base and J 1 base; bases outside gene matches: 3. The CDR3 runs to 16 residues. Per the germline V gene, CDR1 is MNHEY and CDR2 is SVGAGI. CDR3 DNA: TGTGCCAGCAGTTACTTCCGGACAGGGAACACCGGGGAGCTGTTTTTT. Its protein is CASSYFRTGNTGELFF.

This clone was seen once. The chain employs TRBV5-1 and TRBJ2-5; 9 bases agree with TRBD2. Germline V gene sequence: CDR1 SGHRS, CDR2 YFSETQ. The CDR3 is 14 residues long. V lost 4 bases, J lost 5 bases, and 6 bases stayed unmatched. The CDR3 sequence is CASSGGGAGETQYF. CDR3 DNA: TGCGCCAGCAGCGGCGGGGGGGCCGGGGAGACCCAGTACTTC. The whole variable domain, remainder taken from reference TRBV5-1 and TRBJ2-5, is KAGVTQTPRYLIKTRGQQVTLSCSPISGHRSVSWYQQTPGQGLQFLFEYFSETQRNKGNFPGRFSGRQFSNSRSEMNVSTLELGDSALYLCASSGGGAGETQYFGPGTRLLVL.

J is TRBJ1-2 and V is TRBV4-1; D not resolved. The CDR3 has 14 residues. Trimming cost V 0 bases and J 0 bases, with 5 bases left between them. Germline CDR1 reads MGHRA; CDR2 reads YSYEKL. The CDR3 nucleotides are TGCGCCAGCAGCCAAGACGCAGCTAACTATGGCTACACCTTC. It yields the protein CASSQDAANYGYTF.

This rearrangement joins TRBV3-1 (or the pseudogene TRBV3-2) to TRBJ1-1, with 8 bases that match TRBD1. J gave up 5 bases and V 3 bases, and 11 bases lay outside the gene matches. The CDR3 extends over 16 amino acids. Germline CDR1 and CDR2: LGHDT and YNNKEL (reference sequence). In DNA form, the CDR3 reads TGTGCCAGCAGCCAGGGGCGGACAGGGCGGTGGACTGAAGCTTTCTTT. It yields the protein CASSQGRTGRWTEAFF.

J is TRBJ2-7 and V is TRBV6-5; D call uncertain. The V and J ends lost 4 bases and 1 base respectively, with 11 bases between them. CDR1 and CDR2 from the germline V gene are MNHEY and SVGAGI. CDR3 size: 14 residues. The CDR3 region has the DNA TGTGCCAGCAGTTCCCTGGCGGCGTCCTACGAGCAGTACTTC. It translates to CASSSLAASYEQYF.

The chain recombines TRBV18 with TRBJ2-3; 12 bases fit TRBD2. Germline V lookup: CDR1 KGHSH, CDR2 LQKENI. The CDR3 length is 16 residues. After removal of 3 bases from V and 2 bases from J, the junction contained 3 bases not matched to a gene. DNA of the CDR3: TGTGCCAGCTCACCGCCTAGCGGGGGGGACACAGATACGCAGTATTTT. As protein: CASSPPSGGDTDTQYF.

The CDR3 DNA follows: TGTGCCAGCAGCGACTCCCCTTCACAGGGGGCGGCGAACACCGGGGAGCTGTTTTTT. Translation: CASSDSPSQGAANTGELFF. The V call is TRBV9, the J call TRBJ2-2; 9 positions match TRBD1. This CDR3 contains 19 residues. J lost 0 bases, V lost 3 bases, and 12 bases had no gene match. CDR1 and CDR2 from the germline V gene are SGDLS and YYNGEE.

V gene TRBV4-3 combines with J gene TRBJ2-3; a weak D match, TRBD2 (5 bases). V lost 4 bases, J lost 2 bases, and 10 bases lay in between. Germline CDR1 is LGHNA and CDR2 is YSLEER. This CDR3 is 14 amino acids long. The CDR3 bases are TGCGCCAGCAGCCCCGGGGAGACCACAGATACGCAGTATTTT. It is translated as CASSPGETTDTQYF.

This clone was observed a handful of times. V usage is TRBV18 and J usage is TRBJ2-7, with D tentatively TRBD2 (6 bases). Germline V CDR1 and CDR2: KGHSH, LQKENI. The CDR3 is made up of 13 amino acids. V was trimmed by 3 bases and J by 5 bases, leaving 11 bases between them. CDR3: CASSPGGSNEQYF. In DNA, the CDR3 is TGTGCCAGCTCACCTGGAGGGAGCAACGAGCAGTACTTC.

Comments on this clone: The sample contains more than one DNA sequence encoding this CDR3. The chain recombines TRBV19 with TRBJ1-1, with a possible D match to TRBD1 (5 bases). The CDR3 spans 13 residues. Trimming shortened V by 1 base and J by 5 bases, and 8 bases separated the two germline ends. CDR1 LNHDA and CDR2 SQIVND come from the germline V gene (reference sequence). This CDR3 is CASSIVGGTEAFF. The CDR3 DNA is TGTGCCAGTAGTATAGTCGGGGGGACTGAAGCTTTCTTT.

The chain joins TRBV2 to TRBJ2-5, with D tentatively TRBD1 (6 bases). Per the germline V gene, CDR1 is SNHLY and CDR2 is FYNNEI. Trimming took off 4 bases at V and 4 bases at J, with 16 bases between the two ends. This CDR3 has 15 amino acids. CDR3 nucleotide sequence: TGTGCCAGCAGTGCGATACAGGGATCAGGAGAGACCCAGTACTTC. Encoded protein: CASSAIQGSGETQYF.

The rearrangement joins TRBV21-1 to TRBJ1-2; the DNA was not used to check the table's D call, TRBD1. TRBV21-1 is a pseudogene. The CDR3 is 19 residues long. The CDR3 nucleotides are TGTGCCAGCAGCAAAGCGCTTAGTACAGGGAAAGAAGCTAACTATGGCTACACCTTC. It is translated as CASSKALSTGKEANYGYTF.

DNA for the CDR3: TGTGCCAGCAGTTTGACAGGTAGCGAAAAACTGTTTTTT. Encoded protein: CASSLTGSEKLFF. This rearrangement joins TRBV27 to TRBJ1-4; a possible D gene is TRBD1 (6 bases). CDR1 and CDR2 from the germline V gene are MNHEY and SMNVEV (reference sequence). The V gene lost 3 bases and the J gene lost 8 bases, with 10 bases spanning the gap. The CDR3 sequence is 13 residues long. The complete variable domain, with remaining parts taken from reference TRBV27 and TRBJ1-4, reads EAQVTQNPRYLITVTGKKLTVTCSQNMNHEYMSWYRQDPGLGLRQIYYSMNVEVTDKGDVPEGYKVSRKEKRNFPLILESPSPNQTSLYFCASSLTGSEKLFFGSGTQLSVL.

This chain uses TRBV14 with TRBJ1-2; no clear D gene. V lost 0 bases and J lost 3, with 11 bases in between. CDR1 SGHDN and CDR2 FVKESK come from the germline V gene. The CDR3 totals 15 residues. The CDR3 coding sequence is TGTGCCAGCAGCCAAGATTCGGTTCGGGACTATGGCTACACCTTC. Its translation: CASSQDSVRDYGYTF. The whole variable domain, filled in from reference TRBV14 and TRBJ1-2, reads EAGVTQFPSHSVIEKGQTVTLRCDPISGHDNLYWYRRVMGKEIKFLLHFVKESKQDESGMPNNRFLAERTGGTYSTLKVQPAELEDSGVYFCASSQDSVRDYGYTFGSGTRLTVV.

In DNA form, the CDR3 reads TGTGCCAGCAGTCCGACAGTGAACACTGAAGCTTTCTTT. This sequence encodes CASSPTVNTEAFF. The chain is built from TRBV6-5 and TRBJ1-1; possible D gene TRBD1, 5 bases. In germline, CDR1 is MNHEY, CDR2 SVGAGI. The CDR3 consists of 13 residues. Trimming cost V 5 bases and J 0 bases, with 7 bases left between them.

V gene TRBV6-2 or TRBV6-3 combines with J gene TRBJ1-3; TRBD1 aligns across 7 bases. The CDR3 totals 15 residues. Germline values: CDR1 MNHEY, CDR2 SVGEGT. Trimming removed 4 bases from V and 5 bases from J; junction bases left unmatched: 8. The CDR3 protein is CASSSSTGNRNTIYF. The CDR3 coding sequence is TGTGCCAGCAGTTCGTCGACAGGGAATAGAAACACCATATATTTT.

The chain has TRBV10-3 and TRBJ2-2, with D possibly TRBD1 on 6 matching bases. This CDR3 is 15 amino acids long. Per the germline V gene, CDR1 is ENHRY and CDR2 is SYGVKD. Between the trimmed V and J ends, which lost 3 bases and 6 bases, there was a span of 14 bases. The CDR3 DNA is TGTGCCATCAGTGATAGTCTAGCAGGGGCCGGGGAGCTGTTTTTT. The encoded protein is CAISDSLAGAGELFF.

The chain recombines TRBV18 with TRBJ1-2; 12 bases match TRBD1. The length of the CDR3 is 15 residues. Germline CDR1 and CDR2: KGHSH and LQKENI. V was clipped by 5 bases and J by 4 bases; unmatched bases: 5. CDR3 in DNA: TGTGCCAGCTCAACCGGGACAGGGGGCTCCTATGGCTACACCTTC. Translation: CASSTGTGGSYGYTF.

The CDR3 DNA reads as TGTGCCAGCAGCCAACAGGGGGCCTTTAATGAAAAACTGTTTTTT. Protein sequence: CASSQQGAFNEKLFF. The chain is built from TRBV14 and TRBJ1-4, with 8 bases identical to TRBD1. This CDR3 contains 15 residues. Germline V gene lookup returns CDR1 SGHDN and CDR2 FVKESK. The ends lost 2 bases at V and 4 bases at J; junction bases unmatched: 3.

The chain combines TRBV7-2 with TRBJ2-1; 7 bases are a match to TRBD2. J was trimmed by 1 base and V by 5 bases; bases with no gene match: 2. The germline V gene has CDR1 SGHTA and CDR2 FQGNSA. The CDR3 spans 14 residues. The CDR3 sequence: CASSPGGSYNEQFF. CDR3 in DNA: TGTGCCAGCAGCCCGGGGGGTTCCTACAATGAGCAGTTCTTC.

The CDR3 loop is CASSFSGTSLEQYF. CDR3 bases: TGTGCCAGCAGTTTCTCCGGGACTAGCCTCGAGCAGTACTTC. The chain couples TRBV6-5 to TRBJ2-7, with 9 bases matching TRBD2. The CDR3 spans 14 residues. Germline values: CDR1 MNHEY, CDR2 SVGAGI. V trimming: 4 bases; J trimming: 6 bases; junction bases outside the gene matches: 7.

The V gene is TRBV19, the J gene TRBJ2-5; 12 bases match TRBD2. V trimming: 5 bases; J trimming: 2 bases; junction bases outside the gene matches: 6. CDR1 and CDR2 from the germline V gene are LNHDA and SQIVND (reference sequence). The CDR3 length is 16 residues. The CDR3: CASSGRLAGEQETQYF. CDR3 nucleotide sequence: TGTGCCAGTAGTGGACGACTAGCGGGGGAACAAGAGACCCAGTACTTC. The full variable domain, completed using reference TRBV19 and TRBJ2-5, is DGGITQSPKYLFRKEGQNVTLSCEQNLNHDAMYWYRQDPGQGLRLIYYSQIVNDFQKGDIAEGYSVSREKKESFPLTVTSAQKNPTAFYLCASSGRLAGEQETQYFGPGTRLLVL.

The chain combines TRBV7-3 with TRBJ2-2, with 7 bases that match TRBD2. V shed 5 bases and J 5 bases; nucleotides not matched to a gene: 8. Germline values: CDR1 SGHTA, CDR2 FQGTGA. The CDR3 length is 15 residues. CDR3 coding DNA: TGTGCCAGCAGCCCGAGGGGAGGGGAGACCGGGGAGCTGTTTTTT. Residues: CASSPRGGETGELFF.